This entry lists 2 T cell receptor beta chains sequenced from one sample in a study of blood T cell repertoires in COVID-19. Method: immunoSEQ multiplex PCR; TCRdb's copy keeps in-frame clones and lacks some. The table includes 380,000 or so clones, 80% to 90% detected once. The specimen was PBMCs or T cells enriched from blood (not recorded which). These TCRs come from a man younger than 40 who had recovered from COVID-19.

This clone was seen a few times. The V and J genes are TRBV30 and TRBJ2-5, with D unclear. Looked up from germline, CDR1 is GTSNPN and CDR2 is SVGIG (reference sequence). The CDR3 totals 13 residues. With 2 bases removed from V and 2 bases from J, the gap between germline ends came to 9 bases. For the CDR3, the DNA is TGTGCCTGGAGTCTGCGCCGTCAAGAGACCCAGTACTTC. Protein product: CAWSLRRQETQYF.

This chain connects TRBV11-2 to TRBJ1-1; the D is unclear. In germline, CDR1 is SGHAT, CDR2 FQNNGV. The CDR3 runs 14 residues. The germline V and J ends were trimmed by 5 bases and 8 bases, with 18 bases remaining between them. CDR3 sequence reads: CASSPVIGPGEAFF. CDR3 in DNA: TGTGCCAGCAGCCCTGTCATAGGGCCGGGGGAAGCTTTCTTT.